Listed here is a single T cell receptor (beta chain). This entry belongs to a study of chemoradiotherapy in HPV16-positive cancers. Overall study: Candidate HPV-specific T-cell clones and common TCR motifs came from functional assays in two HPV16-positive patients.

Over chemoradiotherapy, repertoires were sampled more than once. V lost 0 bases, J lost 7 bases, and 12 bases stayed unmatched. CDR3 size: 17 residues. Germline CDR1 LNHNV, CDR2 YYDKDF (reference sequence). Clones were read by immunoSEQ multiplex PCR, and TCRdb kept only the in-frame ones, dropping some. This table holds several thousand clones, 85% to 90% found once. The material was obtained from a patient who underwent chemoradiotherapy. This TCR was recovered from a human donor with HPV-associated anogenital cancer. This sequence joins TRBV15 and TRBJ1-3, with 7 bases aligning to TRBD1. The chain's CDR3 is CATSRDGGQSFSNTIYF. CDR3 in DNA: TGTGCCACCAGCAGAGACGGGGGACAGTCCTTCTCCAACACCATATATTTT.